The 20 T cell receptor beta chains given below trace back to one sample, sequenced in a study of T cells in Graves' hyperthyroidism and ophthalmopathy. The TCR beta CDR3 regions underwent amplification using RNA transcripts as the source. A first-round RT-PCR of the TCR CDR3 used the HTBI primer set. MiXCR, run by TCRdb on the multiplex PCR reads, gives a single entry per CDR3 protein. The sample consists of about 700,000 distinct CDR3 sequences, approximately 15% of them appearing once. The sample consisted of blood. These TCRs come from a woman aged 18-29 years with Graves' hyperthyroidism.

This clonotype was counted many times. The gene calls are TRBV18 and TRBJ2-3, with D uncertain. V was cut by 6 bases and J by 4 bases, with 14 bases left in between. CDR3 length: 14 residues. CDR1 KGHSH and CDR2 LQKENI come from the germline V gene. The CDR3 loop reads CASSPGRTSDTQYF. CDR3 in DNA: TGTGCCAGCTCCCCTGGACGGACGTCAGATACGCAGTATTTT. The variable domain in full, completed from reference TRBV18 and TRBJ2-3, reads NAGVMQNPRHLVRRRGQEARLRCSPMKGHSHVYWYRQLPEEGLKFMVYLQKENIIDESGMPKERFSAEFPKEGPSILRIQQVVRGDSAAYFCASSPGRTSDTQYFGPGTRLTVL.

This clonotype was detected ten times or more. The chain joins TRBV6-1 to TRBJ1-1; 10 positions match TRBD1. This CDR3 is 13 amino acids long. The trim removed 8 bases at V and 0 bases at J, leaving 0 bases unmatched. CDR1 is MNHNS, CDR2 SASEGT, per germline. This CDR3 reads CASGQGVNTEAFF. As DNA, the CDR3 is TGTGCCAGCGGACAGGGGGTGAACACTGAAGCTTTCTTT.

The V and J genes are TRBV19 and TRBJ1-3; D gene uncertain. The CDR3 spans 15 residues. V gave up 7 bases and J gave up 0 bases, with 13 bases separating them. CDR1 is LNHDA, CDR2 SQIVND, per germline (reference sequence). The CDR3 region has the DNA TGTGCCAGTACCCGGCAGGCGGCCTCTGGAAACACCATATATTTT. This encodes CASTRQAASGNTIYF. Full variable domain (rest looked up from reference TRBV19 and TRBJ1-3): DGGITQSPKYLFRKEGQNVTLSCEQNLNHDAMYWYRQDPGQGLRLIYYSQIVNDFQKGDIAEGYSVSREKKESFPLTVTSAQKNPTAFYLCASTRQAASGNTIYFGEGSWLTVV.

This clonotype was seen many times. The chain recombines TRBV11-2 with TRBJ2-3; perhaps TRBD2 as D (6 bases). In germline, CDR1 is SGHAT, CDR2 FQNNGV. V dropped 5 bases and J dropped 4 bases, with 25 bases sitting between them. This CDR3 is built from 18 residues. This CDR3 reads CASSPGRWRDSRPDTQYF. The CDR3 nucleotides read TGTGCCAGCAGCCCCGGTCGATGGAGGGATAGTAGGCCAGATACGCAGTATTTT.

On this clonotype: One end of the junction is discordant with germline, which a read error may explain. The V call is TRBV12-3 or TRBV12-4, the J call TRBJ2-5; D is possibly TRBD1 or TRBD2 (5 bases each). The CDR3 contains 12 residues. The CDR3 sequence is CASSFVPGTQCF. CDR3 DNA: TGTGCCAGCAGTTTTGTCCCCGGGACCCAGTGCTTC.

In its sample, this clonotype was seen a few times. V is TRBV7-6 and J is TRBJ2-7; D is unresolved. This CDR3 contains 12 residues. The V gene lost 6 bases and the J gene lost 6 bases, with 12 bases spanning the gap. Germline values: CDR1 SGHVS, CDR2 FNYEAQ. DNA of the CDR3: TGTGCCAGCAGTTCGAACCGGCTCGAGCAGTACTTC. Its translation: CASSSNRLEQYF.

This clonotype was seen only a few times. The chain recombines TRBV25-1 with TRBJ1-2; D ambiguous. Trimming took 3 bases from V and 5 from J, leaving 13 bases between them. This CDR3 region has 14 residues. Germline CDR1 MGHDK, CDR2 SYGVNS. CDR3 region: CASSDPQRLYGYTF. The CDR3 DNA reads TGTGCCAGCAGTGACCCCCAAAGGTTGTATGGCTACACCTTC.

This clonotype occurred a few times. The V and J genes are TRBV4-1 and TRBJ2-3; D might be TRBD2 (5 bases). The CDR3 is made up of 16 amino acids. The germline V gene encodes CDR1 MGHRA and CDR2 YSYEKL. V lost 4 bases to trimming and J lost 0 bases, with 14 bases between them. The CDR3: CASSRTGMTSTDTQYF. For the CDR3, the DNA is TGCGCCAGCAGCCGGACGGGGATGACTAGCACAGATACGCAGTATTTT.

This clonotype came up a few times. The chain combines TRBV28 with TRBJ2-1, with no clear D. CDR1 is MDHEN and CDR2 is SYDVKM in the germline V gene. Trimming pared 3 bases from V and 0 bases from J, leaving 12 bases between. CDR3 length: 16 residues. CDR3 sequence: CASSFRVLSSYNEQFF. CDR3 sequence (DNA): TGTGCCAGCAGTTTTCGGGTTCTCAGCTCCTACAATGAGCAGTTCTTC.

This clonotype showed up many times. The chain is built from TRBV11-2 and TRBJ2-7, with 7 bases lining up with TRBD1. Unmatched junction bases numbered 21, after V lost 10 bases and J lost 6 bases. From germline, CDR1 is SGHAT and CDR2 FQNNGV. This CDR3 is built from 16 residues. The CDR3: CATSKSGTETGTEQYF. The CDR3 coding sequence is TGTGCCACCTCAAAATCGGGGACCGAGACAGGGACCGAGCAGTACTTC.

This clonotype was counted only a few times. CDR3 loop: CASSPSGKGQETQYF. The CDR3 bases are TGTGCCAGCAGCCCTAGCGGGAAGGGGCAAGAGACCCAGTACTTC. The chain couples TRBV7-9 to TRBJ2-5, with 9 nucleotides matching TRBD2. The CDR3 runs to 15 residues. Unmatched junction bases numbered 6, after V lost 5 bases and J lost 2 bases. Germline V gives CDR1 SEHNR, CDR2 FQNEAQ (reference sequence).

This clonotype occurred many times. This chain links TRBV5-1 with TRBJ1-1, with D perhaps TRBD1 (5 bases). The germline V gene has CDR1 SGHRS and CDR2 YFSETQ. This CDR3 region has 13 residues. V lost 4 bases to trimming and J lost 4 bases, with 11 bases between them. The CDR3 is CASSVGVVTEAFF. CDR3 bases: TGCGCCAGCAGCGTGGGGGTGGTCACTGAAGCTTTCTTT.

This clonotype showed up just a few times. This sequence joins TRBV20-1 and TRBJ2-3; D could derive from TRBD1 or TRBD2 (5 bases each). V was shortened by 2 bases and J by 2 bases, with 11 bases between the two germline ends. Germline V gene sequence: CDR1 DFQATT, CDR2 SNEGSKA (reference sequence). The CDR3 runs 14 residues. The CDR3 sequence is CSARSRDDTDTQYF. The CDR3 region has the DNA TGCAGTGCTAGATCTCGGGACGACACAGATACGCAGTATTTT.

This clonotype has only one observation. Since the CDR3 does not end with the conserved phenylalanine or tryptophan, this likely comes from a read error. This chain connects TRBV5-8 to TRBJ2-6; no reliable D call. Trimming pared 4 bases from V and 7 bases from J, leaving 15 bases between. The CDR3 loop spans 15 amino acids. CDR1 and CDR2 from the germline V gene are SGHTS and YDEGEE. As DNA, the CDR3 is TGTGCCAGCAGCCGGACGGTCGACGTAGCCAACGTCCTGACTTCC. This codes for CASSRTVDVANVLTS.

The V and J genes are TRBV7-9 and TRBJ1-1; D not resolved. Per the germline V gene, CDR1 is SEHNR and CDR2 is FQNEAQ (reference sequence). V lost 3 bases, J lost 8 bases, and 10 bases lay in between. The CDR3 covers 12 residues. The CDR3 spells CASSFPTPEAFF. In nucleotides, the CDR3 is TGTGCCAGCAGCTTCCCGACACCCGAAGCTTTCTTT.

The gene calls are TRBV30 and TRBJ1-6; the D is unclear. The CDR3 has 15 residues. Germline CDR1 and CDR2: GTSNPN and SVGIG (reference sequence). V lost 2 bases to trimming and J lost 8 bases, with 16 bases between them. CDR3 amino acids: CAWSKHRRYDSPLHF. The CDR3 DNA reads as TGTGCCTGGAGTAAGCACAGACGATATGATTCACCCCTCCACTTT.

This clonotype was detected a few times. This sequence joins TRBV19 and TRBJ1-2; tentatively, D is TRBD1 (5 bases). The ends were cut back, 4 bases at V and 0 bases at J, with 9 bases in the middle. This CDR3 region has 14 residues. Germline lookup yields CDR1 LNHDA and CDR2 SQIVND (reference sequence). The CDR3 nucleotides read TGTGCCAGTAGTACGGACACTTCTAACTATGGCTACACCTTC. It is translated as CASSTDTSNYGYTF.

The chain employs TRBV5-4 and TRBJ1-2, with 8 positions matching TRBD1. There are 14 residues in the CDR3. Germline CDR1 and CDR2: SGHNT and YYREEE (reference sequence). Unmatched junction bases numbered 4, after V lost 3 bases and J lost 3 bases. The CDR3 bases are TGTGCCAGCAGCTCAGGGGGCCGCGACTATGGCTACACCTTC. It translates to CASSSGGRDYGYTF.

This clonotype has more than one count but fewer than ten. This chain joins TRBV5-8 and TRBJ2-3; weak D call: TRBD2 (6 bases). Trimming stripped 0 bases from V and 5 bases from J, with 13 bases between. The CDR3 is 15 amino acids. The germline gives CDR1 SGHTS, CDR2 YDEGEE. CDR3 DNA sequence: TGTGCCAGCAGCTTGGCGGGCGGGGCCCTAGATACGCAGTATTTT. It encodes CASSLAGGALDTQYF.

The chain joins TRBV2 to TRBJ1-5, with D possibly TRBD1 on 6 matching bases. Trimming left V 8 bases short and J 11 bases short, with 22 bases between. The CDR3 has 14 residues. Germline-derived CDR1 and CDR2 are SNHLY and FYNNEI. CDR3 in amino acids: CASSWSGAAQSQHF. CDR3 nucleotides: TGTGCCAGCTCTTGGTCGGGGGCGGCCCAGTCCCAGCATTTT.